This T cell receptor beta chain is from a study of blood T cell repertoires in COVID-19. The trim removed 6 bases at V and 6 bases at J, leaving 6 bases unmatched. The germline CDR1 and CDR2 sequences are MNHEY and SMNVEV (reference sequence). The CDR3 consists of 14 residues. Note on this clone: This specimen includes other DNA sequences encoding the same CDR3.

Some clones are missing from TCRdb's copy, which holds only in-frame ones; the method was immunoSEQ multiplex PCR. The table shows approximately 180,000 clones, with 87% occurring only once. The TCR originated in a woman aged 45-65 years with acute or convalescent COVID-19. Sequencing was carried out using peripheral blood. The chain combines TRBV27 with TRBJ2-3, with TRBD2 identical over 10 bases. CDR3 in DNA: TGTGCCAGCAGGCTAGCGGGAGCCGGGGATACGCAGTATTTT. Its protein product is CASRLAGAGDTQYF.